A single sample is the source of the 4 T cell receptor beta chains below, sequenced in a study of neurological immune-mediated disorders. TCRdb independently ran MiXCR on the 5' RACE reads; one entry per CDR3 protein. Here the sample spans 65,000 to 70,000 distinct CDR3 sequences, 3.5% to 5% being singletons. Sequencing input: PBMCs. The receptor set was obtained from a man aged 25-40 years with multiple sclerosis.

This clonotype was found many times. The V and J genes are TRBV20-1 and TRBJ1-2, with 8 positions matching TRBD1. The length of the CDR3 is 16 residues. V lost 0 bases and J lost 2; bases outside the gene matches: 8. Germline lookup yields CDR1 DFQATT and CDR2 SNEGSKA (reference sequence). CDR3 protein: CSARDLAQGENYGYTF. The DNA of the CDR3 is TGCAGTGCTAGAGATCTAGCACAGGGGGAGAACTATGGCTACACCTTC.

This clonotype occurred many times. V and J are TRBV7-2 and TRBJ1-2; D possibly corresponds to TRBD1 (5 bases). This CDR3 is built from 13 residues. Germline loops: CDR1 SGHTA, CDR2 FQGNSA. Deletions cut 3 bases from V and 1 base from J, with 6 bases between. The CDR3 is CASSFGGNYGYTF. CDR3 sequence (DNA): TGTGCCAGCAGCTTTGGGGGTAACTATGGCTACACCTTC.

This clonotype was seen ten or more times. The rearrangement joins TRBV7-2 to TRBJ2-7; 10 bases fit TRBD2. J gave up 2 bases and V 6 bases, and 7 bases lay outside the gene matches. This CDR3 has 15 amino acids. Germline CDR1 and CDR2: SGHTA and FQGNSA. The CDR3 protein is CASRANLAGAYEQYF. In DNA form, the CDR3 reads TGTGCCAGCAGGGCCAACCTAGCGGGGGCCTACGAGCAGTACTTC.

The sample holds many counts of this clonotype. The CDR3 spells CASRPGTVIYEQYF. As DNA, the CDR3 is TGTGCCAGCAGGCCCGGGACAGTTATCTACGAGCAGTACTTC. This chain links TRBV7-2 with TRBJ2-7; TRBD1 matches 7 bases. CDR3 size: 14 residues. Germline V gene lookup returns CDR1 SGHTA and CDR2 FQGNSA. The J segment lost 3 bases and the V segment lost 6 bases, leaving 8 bases of the junction unmatched. The full variable domain, completed using reference TRBV7-2 and TRBJ2-7, is GAGVSQSPSNKVTEKGKDVELRCDPISGHTALYWYRQSLGQGLEFLIYFQGNSAPDKSGLPSDRFSAERTGGSVSTLTIQRTQQEDSAVYLCASRPGTVIYEQYFGPGTRLTVT.